The 15 T cell receptor beta chains reported below all come from one sample, sequenced in a study of Graves' ophthalmopathy and Graves' hyperthyroidism. RNA transcripts served as template for amplifying TCR beta CDR3 sequences. In the first round, RT-PCR was carried out with HTBI primers, and a multiplex PCR formed the second round. TCRdb re-derived calls from the multiplex PCR reads in MiXCR, one entry per CDR3 protein. The table includes some 370,000 distinct CDR3 sequences, about 18% detected once. Material for sequencing was peripheral blood. These receptors were collected from an adult woman with stable Graves' hyperthyroidism.

Ten or more counts support this clonotype. The chain is built from TRBV28 and TRBJ2-7; the match to TRBD1 covers 8 bases. The junction had 5 bases not matched to a gene; V was cut back by 5 bases and J by 2 bases. CDR1 MDHEN and CDR2 SYDVKM come from the germline V gene. This CDR3 region has 14 residues. CDR3 bases: TGTGCCAGCAGTATTGACAGGGGACCCTACGAGCAGTACTTC. Amino acid sequence: CASSIDRGPYEQYF.

The sample holds a few counts of this clonotype. J is TRBJ2-1 and V is TRBV20-1; unclear D gene. The CDR3 spans 11 residues. CDR1 and CDR2 from the germline V gene are DFQATT and SNEGSKA (reference sequence). V lost 0 bases and J 10 bases, leaving 7 bases between the germline ends. CDR3 nucleotides: TGCAGTGCTAGAGATGGGCGGGAGCAGTTCTTC. This gives the protein CSARDGREQFF.

This clonotype was detected ten times or more. The V and J genes are TRBV7-2 and TRBJ2-2; 7 bases align to TRBD2. Germline V CDR1 and CDR2: SGHTA, FQGNSA. This CDR3 is 18 amino acids long. J gave up 0 bases and V 0 bases, and 7 bases lay outside the gene matches. Here the CDR3 DNA reads TGTGCCAGCAGCTTAGCGCATGAGCGGGACCCGAACACCGGGGAGCTGTTTTTT. Amino acid sequence: CASSLAHERDPNTGELFF.

In this sample, this clonotype turned up many times. V usage is TRBV12-3 or TRBV12-4 and J usage is TRBJ1-1; D gene uncertain. The CDR3 has 11 amino acids. The V end lost 0 bases, the J end lost 8 bases, and 4 bases lay between the germline ends. In DNA form, the CDR3 reads TGTGCCAGCAGTTTAGCGGGGGAAGCTTTCTTT. This codes for CASSLAGEAFF.

There are many counts of this clonotype. The chain carries TRBV12-3 or TRBV12-4 and TRBJ2-4, with D unclear. Trimming shortened V by 8 bases and J by 5 bases, and 10 bases separated the two germline ends. This CDR3 has 12 amino acids. The CDR3: CASGLMQNIQYF. The CDR3 DNA reads as TGTGCCAGCGGCTTGATGCAAAACATTCAGTACTTC.

This clonotype was detected ten times or more. V is TRBV11-2 and J is TRBJ2-7; weak D call: TRBD2 (5 bases). The CDR3 is 17 residues long. The germline V gene encodes CDR1 SGHAT and CDR2 FQNNGV. Trimming cost V 0 bases and J 0 bases, with 15 bases left between them. The CDR3 DNA reads as TGTGCCAGCAGCTTAGAACGTATTGGAGGACTCTCCTACGAGCAGTACTTC. This translates into CASSLERIGGLSYEQYF. Based on the CDR3 plus reference TRBV11-2 and TRBJ2-7, the full variable domain is EAGVAQSPRYKIIEKRQSVAFWCNPISGHATLYWYQQILGQGPKLLIQFQNNGVVDDSQLPKDRFSAERLKGVDSTLKIQPAKLEDSAVYLCASSLERIGGLSYEQYFGPGTRLTVT.

This clonotype was seen just once. J is TRBJ2-5 and V is TRBV24-1; TRBD2 matches at 7 bases. V was pared by 5 bases and J by 5 bases, with 1 base of the junction left unmatched. This CDR3 has 12 residues. The germline gives CDR1 KGHDR, CDR2 SFDVKD. The CDR3 bases are TGTGCCACCAGTGCCGGGGGGGAGACCCAGTACTTC. Translated, it gives CATSAGGETQYF.

This clonotype has ten or more counts. The chain links TRBV5-1 to TRBJ1-6, with a weak D call TRBD1 (5 bases). Trimming pared 4 bases from V and 8 bases from J, leaving 16 bases between. The V gene's germline CDR1 is SGHRS and CDR2 YFSETQ. There are 15 residues in the CDR3. CDR3: CASSPSAGADSPLHF. The CDR3 DNA is TGCGCCAGCAGCCCCAGTGCCGGGGCGGATTCACCCCTCCACTTT.

There are many counts of this clonotype. J is TRBJ2-7 and V is TRBV24-1, with D perhaps TRBD1 or TRBD2 (6 bases each). Trimming shortened V by 4 bases and J by 6 bases, and 15 bases separated the two germline ends. The CDR3 consists of 14 residues. Per the germline V gene, CDR1 is KGHDR and CDR2 is SFDVKD. For the CDR3, the DNA is TGTGCCACCAGTGACCCTAAACGGGGGCGCGAGCAGTACTTC. Residues: CATSDPKRGREQYF.

This clonotype was detected once. This chain links TRBV7-9 with TRBJ2-7; D call uncertain. The CDR3 contains 13 residues. V lost 3 bases to trimming and J lost 3 bases, with 9 bases between them. Germline CDR1 and CDR2: SEHNR and FQNEAQ (reference sequence). This CDR3 reads CASSFAVGYEQYF. CDR3 in DNA: TGTGCCAGCAGCTTTGCCGTCGGCTACGAGCAGTACTTC.

At least ten counts were recorded for this clonotype. This chain's CDR3 is CAISLSGNSYEQYF. CDR3 bases: TGTGCCATCAGCCTTAGCGGGAACTCCTACGAGCAGTACTTC. The chain couples TRBV10-3 to TRBJ2-7; 8 nucleotides agree with TRBD2. Germline V gene sequence: CDR1 ENHRY, CDR2 SYGVKD. Germline trimming cut 6 bases from V and 0 bases from J; bases unmatched to any gene: 4. This CDR3 comprises 14 residues.

Comment on this clonotype: A much larger clone is a single base away; this may be a read error. The genes are TRBV29-1 and TRBJ2-7; possible D gene TRBD2, 7 bases. The CDR3 spans 16 residues. The germline V gene encodes CDR1 SQVTM and CDR2 ANQGSEA. CDR3 amino acids: CSVGGGVRGSGYEQHF. CDR3 DNA sequence: TGCAGCGTTGGAGGGGGGGTTAGGGGATCCGGCTACGAGCAGCACTTC.

Regarding this clonotype: An end of the junction differs from the germline gene, which may be a read error. V usage is TRBV7-8 and J usage is TRBJ2-4, with TRBD2 matching over 7 bases. This CDR3 comprises 16 residues. Germline V gene data show CDR1 as SGHVS and CDR2 as FQNEAQ. The CDR3 protein is CASSSSGGRAKNIKYF. The CDR3 region has the DNA TGTGCCAGCAGCTCCTCGGGTGGGAGGGCCAAAAACATTAAGTACTTC.

This clonotype appeared a few times. The chain joins TRBV7-8 to TRBJ2-6; 7 bases are shared with TRBD1. The germline V gene encodes CDR1 SGHVS and CDR2 FQNEAQ. This CDR3 has 17 amino acids. The V and J ends lost 4 bases and 0 bases, in that order; junction bases with no gene match: 6. The CDR3 DNA reads TGTGCCAGCAGCTCCGGACAGGCGCGCTCTGGGGCCAACGTCCTGACTTTC. Protein product: CASSSGQARSGANVLTF. Variable domain in full (rest from reference TRBV7-8 and TRBJ2-6): GAGVSQSPRYKVAKRGQDVALRCDPISGHVSLFWYQQALGQGPEFLTYFQNEAQLDKSGLPSDRFFAERPEGSVSTLKIQRTQQEDSAVYLCASSSGQARSGANVLTFGAGSRLTVL.

This clonotype was counted between two and nine times. The J gene is TRBJ1-2, the V gene TRBV12-5, with 7 positions matching TRBD1. V trimming: 9 bases; J trimming: 4 bases; junction bases outside the gene matches: 20. CDR1 LGHNT and CDR2 FRNRAP come from the germline V gene. The CDR3 sequence is 17 residues long. The CDR3 bases are TGTGCTAGGATTCCCGTGGGAGGGCGGGACAGCCTCTATGGCTACACCTTC. Residues: CARIPVGGRDSLYGYTF.